This T cell receptor beta chain was found in a study of post-analysis software for immune sequencing data. Findings and caveats of the study: There were several TRBV segments more frequent in patients than controls, and TRBV5-6, TRBV5-1 and TRBV20-1 were among them. There was significantly lower normalized Chao1 diversity in multiple sclerosis patients than in controls. Samples from a shared batch, those prepared together, strongly co-clustered by F measure.

Prepared libraries of TCR beta cDNA carried unique molecular identifiers. It was from approximately 0.91 to 9.4 million T cells that about 540,000 cDNA molecules came. TCRdb independently ran MiXCR on the PCR reads; one entry per CDR3 protein. The table includes 700,000 to 800,000 distinct CDR3 sequences, roughly 27% detected once. The sample holds a few counts of this clonotype. The antigen is not known. This CDR3 contains 14 residues. Germline V gene sequence: CDR1 SGHAT, CDR2 FQNNGV. The junction had 4 bases not matched to a gene; V was cut back by 4 bases and J by 2 bases. Sequenced input: blood. The clonotype comes from a girl aged 10 to 17 with multiple sclerosis. This chain joins TRBV11-2 and TRBJ2-7; 8 nucleotides agree with TRBD2. The CDR3 DNA reads TGTGCCAGCAGCTATACTAGCGGTGCCTACGAGCAGTACTTC. This codes for CASSYTSGAYEQYF.